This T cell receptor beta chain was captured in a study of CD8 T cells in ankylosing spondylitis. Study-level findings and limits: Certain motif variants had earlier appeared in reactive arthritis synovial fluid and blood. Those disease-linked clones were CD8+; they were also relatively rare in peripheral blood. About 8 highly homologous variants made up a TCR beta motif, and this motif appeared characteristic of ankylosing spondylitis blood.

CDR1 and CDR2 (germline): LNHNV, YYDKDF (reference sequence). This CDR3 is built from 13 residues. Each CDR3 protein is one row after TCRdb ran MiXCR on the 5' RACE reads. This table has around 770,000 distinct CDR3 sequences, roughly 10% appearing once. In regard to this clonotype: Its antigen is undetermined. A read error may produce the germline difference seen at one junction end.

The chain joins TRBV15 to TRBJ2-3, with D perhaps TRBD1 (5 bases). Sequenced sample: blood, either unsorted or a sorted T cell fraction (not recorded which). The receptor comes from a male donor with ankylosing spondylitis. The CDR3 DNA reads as TGTGCCACCAGCAGATGGGGCACTGATACGCAGTATTTT. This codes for CATSRWGTDTQYF.